The present entry profiles one T cell receptor beta chain with its context. The data stem from a study of blood T cells in healthy people across ages. With a J-beta primer mix and a sample-barcoded 5' primer, a second PCR ran about 6 to 11 cycles. TCRdb passed the 5' RACE reads through MiXCR, listing each CDR3 protein once. The table shows about 1.7 million distinct CDR3 sequences, with under 30% occurring only once. This CDR3 region has 14 residues. Trimming cost V 2 bases and J 6 bases; bases outside gene matches: 6. Germline-derived CDR1 and CDR2 are DFQATT and SNEGSKA (reference sequence). This chain connects TRBV20-1 to TRBJ2-3; 9 nucleotides align to TRBD2. The sample taken for sequencing was blood. This receptor was identified in a woman in her twenties or thirties in good health. In DNA form, the CDR3 reads TGCAGTGCTAGATCCGGGACTAGCCTCGATACGCAGTATTTT. Its protein product is CSARSGTSLDTQYF.